This T cell receptor beta chain was captured in a study of T cell clonotyping in hematopoietic cell transplantation. This CDR3 contains 16 residues. The V gene end was trimmed by 0 bases and the J gene end by 0 bases; junction bases not matched to a gene: 3. CDR1 is SGHVS, CDR2 FNYEAQ, per germline. The method was immunoSEQ multiplex PCR; TCRdb's version includes in-frame clones alone and lacks a portion of them. The data show around 6,300 clones, with 85% to 90% seen just once and approximately 15% held by the top ten. Recipient blood drawn about 28 days pretransplant and days 30, 100, 180 after. This receptor was obtained from a female patient in her forties or fifties who had an allogeneic stem cell transplant from an unrelated donor, so the T cells may come from the graft donor. Some clones in this sample may be carry-over from other donors' samples. This sequence joins TRBV7-6 and TRBJ2-7, with 9 nucleotides matching TRBD2. Sequencing was performed on peripheral blood mononuclear cells, taken 180 days after allogeneic stem cell transplant. The CDR3, as DNA: TGTGCCAGCAGCTTAGCGCGGCGGGGGGGCTCCTACGAGCAGTACTTC. Residues: CASSLARRGGSYEQYF.